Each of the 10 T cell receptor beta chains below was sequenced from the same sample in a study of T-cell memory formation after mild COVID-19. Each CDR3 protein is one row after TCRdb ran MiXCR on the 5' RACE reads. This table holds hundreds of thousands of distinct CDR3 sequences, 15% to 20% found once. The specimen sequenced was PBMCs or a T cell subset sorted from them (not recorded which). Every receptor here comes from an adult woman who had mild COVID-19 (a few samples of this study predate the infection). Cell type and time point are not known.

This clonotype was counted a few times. The CDR3 DNA reads TGTGCCAGCAGATCGGACGGGAACTATGGCTACACCTTC. Translating it yields CASRSDGNYGYTF. The chain couples TRBV12-3 or TRBV12-4 to TRBJ1-2, with unresolved D. CDR3 length: 13 amino acids. Trimming left V 6 bases short and J 2 bases short, with 10 bases between.

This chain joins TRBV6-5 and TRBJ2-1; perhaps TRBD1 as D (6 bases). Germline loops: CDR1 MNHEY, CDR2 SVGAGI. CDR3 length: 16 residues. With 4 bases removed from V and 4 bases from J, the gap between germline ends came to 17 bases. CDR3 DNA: TGTGCCAGCAGTTCCCCTGGGGGCGGAAGATACAATGAGCAGTTCTTC. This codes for CASSSPGGGRYNEQFF.

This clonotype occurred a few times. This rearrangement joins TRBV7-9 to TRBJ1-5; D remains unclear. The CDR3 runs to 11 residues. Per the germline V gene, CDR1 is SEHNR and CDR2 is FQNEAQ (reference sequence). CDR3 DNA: TGTGCGCTCGGTCGGGAACAGCCCCAGCATTTT. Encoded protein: CALGREQPQHF.

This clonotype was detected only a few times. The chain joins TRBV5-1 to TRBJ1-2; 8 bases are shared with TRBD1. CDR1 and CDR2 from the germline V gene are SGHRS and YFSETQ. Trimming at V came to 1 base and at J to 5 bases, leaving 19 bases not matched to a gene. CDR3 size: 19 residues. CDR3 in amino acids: CASSLRPTSGQEGDYGYTF. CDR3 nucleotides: TGCGCCAGCAGCTTGCGCCCGACTTCGGGACAGGAGGGGGATTATGGCTACACCTTC.

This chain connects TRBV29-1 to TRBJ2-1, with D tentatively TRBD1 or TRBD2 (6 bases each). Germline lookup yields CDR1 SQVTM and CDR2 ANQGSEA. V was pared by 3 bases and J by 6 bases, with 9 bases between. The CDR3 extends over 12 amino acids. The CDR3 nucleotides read TGCAGCGTTGATAAGGGGGGCAATGAGCAGTTCTTC. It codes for CSVDKGGNEQFF.

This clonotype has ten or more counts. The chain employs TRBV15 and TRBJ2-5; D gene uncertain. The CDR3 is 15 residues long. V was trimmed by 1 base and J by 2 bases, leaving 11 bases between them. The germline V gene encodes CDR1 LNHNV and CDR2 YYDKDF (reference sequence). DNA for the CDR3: TGTGCCACCAGCAGAGTGCTACCCCCGCAAGAGACCCAGTACTTC. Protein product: CATSRVLPPQETQYF.

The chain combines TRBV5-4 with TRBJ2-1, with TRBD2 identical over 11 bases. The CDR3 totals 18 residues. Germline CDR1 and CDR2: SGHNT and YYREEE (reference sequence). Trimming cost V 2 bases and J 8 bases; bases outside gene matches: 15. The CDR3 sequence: CASSFRGLAGGPGYEQFF. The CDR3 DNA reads TGTGCCAGCAGCTTTCGAGGGCTAGCGGGGGGCCCGGGGTATGAGCAGTTCTTC.

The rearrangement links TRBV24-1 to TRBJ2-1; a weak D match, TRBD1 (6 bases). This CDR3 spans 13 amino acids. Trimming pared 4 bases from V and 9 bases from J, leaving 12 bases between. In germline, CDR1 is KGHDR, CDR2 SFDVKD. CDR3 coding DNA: TGTGCCACCAGTGAATACAGGGCGGGTGAGCAGTTCTTC. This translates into CATSEYRAGEQFF.

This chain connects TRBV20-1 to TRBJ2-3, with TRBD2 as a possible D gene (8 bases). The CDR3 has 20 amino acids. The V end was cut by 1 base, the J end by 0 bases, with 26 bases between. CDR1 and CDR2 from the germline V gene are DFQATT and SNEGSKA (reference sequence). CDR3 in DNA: TGCAGTGCTAGAGTTCATTGGGACAGTAGACTAGCGCTGAGCACAGATACGCAGTATTTT. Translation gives CSARVHWDSRLALSTDTQYF.

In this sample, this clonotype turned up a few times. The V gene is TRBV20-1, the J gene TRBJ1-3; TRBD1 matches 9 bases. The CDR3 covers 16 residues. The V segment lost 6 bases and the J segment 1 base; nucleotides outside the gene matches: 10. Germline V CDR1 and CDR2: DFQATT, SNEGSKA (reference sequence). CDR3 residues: CSALTGGGGSGNTIYF. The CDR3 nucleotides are TGCAGTGCCTTAACAGGGGGCGGTGGATCTGGAAACACCATATATTTT.